Listed below are T cell receptor beta chains from one sample, sequenced in a study of T cell responses to AZD1222 COVID-19 vaccine. The assay was immunoSEQ multiplex PCR, and TCRdb's table has in-frame clones only and misses some. The sample has about 96,000 clones, roughly 88% seen once; the top ten hold roughly 24%. Sequencing was performed on peripheral blood, taken on day 0 of AZD1222 vaccination. Receptors originate from an adult in good health. Each CDR3 is given with its conserved first and last residue. Each record gives: CDR3 protein, CDR3 DNA, J gene, clone size, V gene, D gene. A D gene is named only where the DNA matches it firmly. The size field is filled for only some rows; it gives once, few, many or a size class.

CASSTGRLPLRYSNQPQHF TGTGCCAGCAGCACCGGGAGACTCCCTCTTCGTTATAGCAATCAGCCCCAGCATTTT TRBJ1-5 NA TRBV7-8 NA
CASSPPSGPPFF TGTGCCAGCTCACCACCTTCGGGACCTCCGTTCTTC TRBJ2-1 once TRBV18 NA
CASSQVLFNTEAFF TGTGCCAGCAGCCAAGTTCTCTTTAACACTGAAGCTTTCTTT TRBJ1-1 NA TRBV3-1/TRBV3-2 NA
CASSQGLEGRETQYF TGTGCCAGCAGCCAAGGTCTAGAGGGGCGGGAGACCCAGTACTTC TRBJ2-5 NA TRBV3-1/TRBV3-2 NA
CASSKGGTGGNYEQYF TGTGCCAGTAGTAAAGGAGGGACAGGGGGCAACTACGAGCAGTACTTC TRBJ2-7 NA TRBV19 TRBD1
CASSDVGSNGYTF TGTGCCAGCAGTGACGTAGGGTCGAATGGCTACACCTTC TRBJ1-2 NA TRBV25-1 NA
CASSHIRGGSEKLFF TGTGCCAGCAGCCATATTCGCGGGGGCTCTGAAAAACTGTTTTTT TRBJ1-4 NA TRBV3-1/TRBV3-2 NA
CASSGPGGSLFGF TGTGCCAGCAGCGGGCCGGGGGGCTCGTTGTTTGGTTTT TRBJ2-3 NA TRBV9 NA
CATEQGTDTQYF TGTGCCACGGAACAGGGCACAGATACGCAGTATTTT TRBJ2-3 once TRBV6-5 NA
CASSRGLAGGFNEQFF TGTGCCAGCAGTAGGGGACTAGCGGGAGGATTCAATGAGCAGTTCTTC TRBJ2-1 NA TRBV6-6 TRBD2
CASSPGGDGGTQYF TGTGCCAGCAGCCCCGGGGGGGACGGAGGTACGCAGTATTTT TRBJ2-3 NA TRBV7-3 TRBD2
CASSIRARGTGELFF TGTGCCAGTAGTATAAGGGCCAGGGGGACCGGGGAGCTGTTTTTT TRBJ2-2 NA TRBV19 TRBD1
CASSYSTSLGDTQYF TGTGCCAGCAGTTACTCGACGTCTCTAGGGGATACGCAGTATTTT TRBJ2-3 NA TRBV6-5 NA
CASKDWGDTQYF TGTGCCAGTAAGGACTGGGGAGATACGCAGTATTTT TRBJ2-3 NA TRBV19 NA
CASSPPLAGVSNEQFF TGTGCCAGCTCACCTCCACTAGCGGGAGTTAGCAATGAGCAGTTCTTC TRBJ2-1 NA TRBV18 TRBD2
CATSRATAQETQYF TGTGCCACCAGCAGAGCCACGGCCCAAGAGACCCAGTACTTC TRBJ2-5 NA TRBV15 NA
CASSEAGTPGTDTQYF TGTGCCAGCAGTGAGGCCGGGACACCGGGCACAGATACGCAGTATTTT TRBJ2-3 NA TRBV6-1 NA
CASSQLLAGGPRTQYF TGCGCCAGCAGCCAGTTACTAGCGGGAGGGCCCCGGACCCAGTACTTC TRBJ2-5 NA TRBV4-1 TRBD2
CASSYSIPSGSTQYF TGTGCCAGCAGTTACTCGATCCCTAGCGGGAGTACGCAGTATTTT TRBJ2-3 NA TRBV6-2/TRBV6-3 TRBD2
CASSYEGQGSTEAFF TGTGCCAGCAGTTACGAGGGACAGGGAAGCACTGAAGCTTTCTTT TRBJ1-1 NA TRBV6-9 TRBD1
CASSDLGGHEQYF TGTGCCAGCAGCGATTTAGGGGGCCACGAGCAGTACTTC TRBJ2-7 once TRBV6-2/TRBV6-3 TRBD1
CASSLGALDNQPQHF TGTGCCAGCAGCCTCGGGGCCTTGGACAATCAGCCCCAGCATTTT TRBJ1-5 NA TRBV5-5 NA
CASSPEQKLFF TGTGCCAGCTCTCCCGAGCAGAAACTGTTTTTT TRBJ1-4 NA TRBV18 NA
CASLTVSGYTF TGTGCCAGCTTGACAGTCTCGGGCTACACCTTC TRBJ1-2 NA TRBV28 NA
CSVAGQSYGYTF TGCAGCGTCGCAGGACAGAGCTATGGCTACACCTTC TRBJ1-2 NA TRBV29-1 NA
CASSLAVGQGSGYTF TGCGCCAGCAGCTTGGCGGTGGGGCAGGGCTCTGGCTACACCTTC TRBJ1-2 NA TRBV5-1 NA
CASSLTVSRDGYTF TGTGCCAGCAGCTTAACCGTTTCCAGGGATGGCTACACCTTC TRBJ1-2 NA TRBV28 NA
CASSLQGAGETQYF TGCGCCAGCAGCCTTCAAGGGGCGGGAGAGACCCAGTACTTC TRBJ2-5 NA TRBV5-1 NA
CASSLTVKENIQYF TGTGCCAGCAGTTTAACAGTAAAAGAAAACATTCAGTACTTC TRBJ2-4 NA TRBV28 NA